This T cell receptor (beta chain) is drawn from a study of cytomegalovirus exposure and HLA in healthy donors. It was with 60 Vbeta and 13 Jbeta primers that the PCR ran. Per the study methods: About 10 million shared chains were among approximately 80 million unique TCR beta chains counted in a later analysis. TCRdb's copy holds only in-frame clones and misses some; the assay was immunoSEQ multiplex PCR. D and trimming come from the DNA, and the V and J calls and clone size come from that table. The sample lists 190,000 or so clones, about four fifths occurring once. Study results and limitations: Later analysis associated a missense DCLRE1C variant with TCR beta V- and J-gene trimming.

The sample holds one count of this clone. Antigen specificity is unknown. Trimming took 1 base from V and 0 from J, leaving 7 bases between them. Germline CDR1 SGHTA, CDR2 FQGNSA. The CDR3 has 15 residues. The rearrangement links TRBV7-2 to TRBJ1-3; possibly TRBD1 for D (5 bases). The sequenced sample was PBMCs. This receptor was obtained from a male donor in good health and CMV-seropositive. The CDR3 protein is CASSLEGHSGNTIYF. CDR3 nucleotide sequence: TGTGCCAGCAGCTTAGAGGGGCACTCTGGAAACACCATATATTTT.